The 12 T cell receptor beta chains reported below all come from one sample, sequenced in a study of identical twins. TCRdb analysed the 5' RACE reads with MiXCR anew, one entry per CDR3 protein. The repertoire holds 690,000 or so distinct CDR3 sequences, with roughly 6% as singletons. The material sequenced was naive T cells sorted from blood. Receptors were obtained from a man aged 18 to 35 in good health.

The chain couples TRBV3-1 to TRBJ2-1; the D is unclear. Germline CDR1 reads LGHDT; CDR2 reads YNNKEL (reference sequence). There are 16 residues in the CDR3. Trimming stripped 1 base from V and 1 base from J, with 11 bases between. The CDR3 nucleotides read TGTGCCAGCAGCCAAGTATTTTCGATTTCCTACAATGAGCAGTTCTTC. This gives the protein CASSQVFSISYNEQFF.

Many counts were recorded for this clonotype. At one end, the junction sequence differs from germline, possibly due to a read error. CDR3 nucleotide sequence: TGCGCCAGCAGTTTGGCCGGGCAGGGGAGAGAGACCCAGTACTTC. It codes for CASSLAGQGRETQYF. The chain is built from TRBV5-1 and TRBJ2-5; a weak D match, TRBD1 (6 bases). The CDR3 runs to 15 residues. Per the germline V gene, CDR1 is SGHRS and CDR2 is YFSETQ.

This clonotype was seen many times. The rearrangement links TRBV12-3 or TRBV12-4 to TRBJ1-4; TRBD1 might be the D (5 bases). Trimming removed 4 bases from V and 5 bases from J, with 29 bases in between. The CDR3 covers 20 residues. The CDR3 sequence is CASSSFTGTLGIQSNEKLFF. The CDR3 nucleotides are TGTGCCAGCAGTTCTTTTACCGGGACCCTGGGCATACAGTCAAATGAAAAACTGTTTTTT.

This clonotype was found a few times. V gene TRBV29-1 combines with J gene TRBJ1-2; TRBD1 aligns across 7 bases. V lost 6 bases and J lost 5; bases outside the gene matches: 6. This CDR3 region has 12 residues. CDR1 is SQVTM and CDR2 is ANQGSEA in the germline V gene. The CDR3 bases are TGCAGCGTCGCTCCCAGGGGGTATGGCTACACCTTC. It codes for CSVAPRGYGYTF.

Ten or more counts support this clonotype. The chain uses TRBV5-1 and TRBJ1-5; 9 positions agree with TRBD1. The CDR3 totals 15 residues. V dropped 4 bases and J dropped 6; count of bases not matched to a gene: 8. Germline V gene lookup returns CDR1 SGHRS and CDR2 YFSETQ. CDR3 DNA sequence: TGCGCCAGCAGCCTGGGACAGGGTGTGTTTCAGCCCCAGCATTTT. Residues: CASSLGQGVFQPQHF.

In its sample, this clonotype was seen a few times. The chain is built from TRBV27 and TRBJ2-5; 7 positions match TRBD1. The V gene end was trimmed by 5 bases and the J gene end by 2 bases; junction bases not matched to a gene: 5. CDR1 is MNHEY and CDR2 is SMNVEV in the germline V gene (reference sequence). The CDR3 covers 14 residues. CDR3 amino acids: CASSRGGEQETQYF. The DNA of the CDR3 is TGTGCCAGCAGTAGAGGGGGCGAACAAGAGACCCAGTACTTC.

Remarks on this clonotype: A read error is possible here, since a much larger clone lies one base away. The chain carries TRBV5-1 and TRBJ2-1; TRBD1 is a possible D gene (8 bases). The germline V gene encodes CDR1 SGHRS and CDR2 YFSETQ. The CDR3 totals 13 residues. The CDR3 protein is CASSSQGGNELFF. In nucleotides, the CDR3 is TGCGCCAGCAGCTCACAGGGGGGGAATGAGCTGTTCTTC.

This clonotype came up a few times. This chain links TRBV28 with TRBJ2-5; D may be TRBD2 (5 bases). The ends were cut back, 5 bases at V and 2 bases at J, with 15 bases in the middle. The CDR3 covers 15 residues. Germline V gives CDR1 MDHEN, CDR2 SYDVKM. The CDR3 region is CASSPMDWGQETQYF. The CDR3 DNA reads TGTGCCAGCAGTCCGATGGACTGGGGACAAGAGACCCAGTACTTC. Variable domain in full (rest from reference TRBV28 and TRBJ2-5): DVKVTQSSRYLVKRTGEKVFLECVQDMDHENMFWYRQDPGLGLRLIYFSYDVKMKEKGDIPEGYSVSREKKERFSLILESASTNQTSMYLCASSPMDWGQETQYFGPGTRLLVL.

This clonotype was observed at least ten times. The chain links TRBV20-1 to TRBJ1-2, with a weak D call TRBD1 (5 bases). The germline V and J ends were trimmed by 3 bases and 8 bases, with 10 bases remaining between them. Germline assignment: CDR1 DFQATT and CDR2 SNEGSKA (reference sequence). The CDR3 consists of 11 residues. The CDR3 here is CSASRVEGYTF. CDR3 DNA sequence: TGCAGTGCTAGCAGGGTGGAGGGCTACACCTTC.

This clonotype was recorded many times. This chain uses TRBV9 with TRBJ2-3, with 9 bases identical to TRBD2. V was pared by 3 bases and J by 1 base, with 0 bases of the junction left unmatched. Germline assignment: CDR1 SGDLS and CDR2 YYNGEE. The CDR3 has 14 residues. The CDR3 DNA is TGTGCCAGCAGCGGGACTAGCGGCACAGATACGCAGTATTTT. Protein product: CASSGTSGTDTQYF.

The chain employs TRBV12-3 or TRBV12-4 and TRBJ1-2, with D unclear. The CDR3 spans 11 residues. The chain's CDR3 is CAYPETYGYTF. DNA of the CDR3: TGTGCTTATCCAGAAACCTATGGCTACACCTTC.

The rearrangement uses TRBV11-2 and TRBJ2-7, with no clear D. Looked up from germline, CDR1 is SGHAT and CDR2 is FQNNGV. The CDR3 totals 12 residues. The V gene lost 5 bases and the J gene lost 2 bases, with 7 bases spanning the gap. CDR3 region: CASSDGAYEQYV. In nucleotides, the CDR3 is TGTGCCAGCAGCGACGGCGCCTACGAGCAGTACGTC.